In this sample, the clone carrying this T cell receptor beta chain turned up many times. A sample-barcoded 5' primer and a J-beta primer mix were used in a second PCR of roughly 6 to 11 cycles. Each CDR3 protein is one row after TCRdb ran MiXCR on the 5' RACE reads. The repertoire holds 900,000 to 950,000 distinct CDR3 sequences, around 29% seen once, with roughly 10% in the top ten. The entry originates in a study of blood T cells in healthy people across ages. The CDR3 has 14 amino acids. Trimming removed 5 bases at V and 5 bases at J, with 15 bases between. Germline-derived CDR1 and CDR2 are SGHDN and FVKESK. Separately, the same data were catalogued under a study of T cells of mothers and their children.

This TCR was sampled from a woman in her 40s in good health. The chain links TRBV14 to TRBJ2-5, with TRBD1 as a possible D gene (6 bases). Sequencing was done on a sample of blood. This CDR3 is CASSLKQGRETQYF. The CDR3 coding sequence is TGTGCCAGCAGCTTAAAACAGGGTAGGGAGACCCAGTACTTC.